These 32 T cell receptor beta chains were all obtained from the same sample, sequenced in a study of shared T cell receptors in the human thymus. Using immunoSEQ multiplex PCR, the repertoire was profiled, and TCRdb retains in-frame clones only, with some absent. The table shows fewer than 700,000 clones, with more than 75% occurring only once. These same records also appear under a second study, on human thymus T cells.

The sequenced sample was thymocytes. Receptor source: a boy in the first two years of life with a congenital heart defect.

The V call is TRBV28, the J call TRBJ1-5, with D possibly matching TRBD1 (5 bases). From germline, CDR1 is MDHEN and CDR2 SYDVKM. V lost 3 bases and J 6 bases, leaving 9 bases between the germline ends. This CDR3 comprises 13 residues. CDR3 residues: CASSFGGTQPQHF. The CDR3 region has the DNA TGTGCCAGCAGTTTCGGCGGGACTCAGCCCCAGCATTTT. Drawing the rest from reference TRBV28 and TRBJ1-5, the complete variable domain is DVKVTQSSRYLVKRTGEKVFLECVQDMDHENMFWYRQDPGLGLRLIYFSYDVKMKEKGDIPEGYSVSREKKERFSLILESASTNQTSMYLCASSFGGTQPQHFGDGTRLSIL.

The chain couples TRBV28 to TRBJ2-7; perhaps TRBD2 as D (7 bases). V shed 2 bases and J shed 0 bases, with 11 bases lying between them. Per the germline V gene, CDR1 is MDHEN and CDR2 is SYDVKM. CDR3 length equals 15 residues. This CDR3 reads CASSLKGGSSYEQYF. Written as DNA, the CDR3 is TGTGCCAGCAGTTTAAAGGGGGGGTCCTCCTACGAGCAGTACTTC.

The chain couples TRBV28 to TRBJ1-4, with D unresolved. V lost 5 bases and J lost 6, with 7 bases in between. Germline CDR1 MDHEN, CDR2 SYDVKM. The CDR3 has 12 amino acids. The CDR3 loop reads CASSVLDEKLFF. The CDR3 DNA follows: TGTGCCAGCAGTGTCCTAGATGAAAAACTGTTTTTT.

This sequence joins TRBV29-1 and TRBJ1-3; 8 nucleotides agree with TRBD1. Per germline, CDR1 SQVTM and CDR2 ANQGSEA. V lost 6 bases to trimming and J lost 2 bases; unmatched junction nucleotides: 6. This CDR3 spans 14 amino acids. This chain's CDR3 is CSVEDREAGNTIYF. The DNA of the CDR3 is TGCAGCGTGGAGGACAGGGAGGCTGGAAACACCATATATTTT.

The chain carries TRBV19 and TRBJ1-5; the D gene is possibly TRBD1 (5 bases). In germline, CDR1 is LNHDA, CDR2 SQIVND (reference sequence). V was clipped by 3 bases and J by 3 bases, with 15 bases between them. The CDR3 runs 16 residues. The CDR3 nucleotides are TGTGCCAGTAGTATCGAAAGTCAGGGATCCAATCAGCCCCAGCATTTT. This encodes CASSIESQGSNQPQHF.

Here the CDR3 DNA reads TGTGCCAGCAGCCCCGGGGGGCATGGCTATGGCTACACCTTC. It yields the protein CASSPGGHGYGYTF. The V call is TRBV11-3, the J call TRBJ1-2, with a possible D match to TRBD1 (6 bases). With 5 bases removed from V and 4 bases from J, the gap between germline ends came to 14 bases. Germline V gene sequence: CDR1 SGHNT, CDR2 YENEEA. CDR3 size: 14 residues.

V and J are TRBV4-3 and TRBJ2-1; D perhaps matches TRBD2 (6 bases). With 0 bases removed from V and 13 bases from J, the gap between germline ends came to 13 bases. The CDR3 consists of 13 residues. Per germline, CDR1 LGHNA and CDR2 YSLEER. The CDR3: CASSQDPGVTQFF. CDR3 DNA: TGCGCCAGCAGCCAAGATCCGGGGGTCACACAGTTCTTC.

Written as DNA, the CDR3 is TGTGCCAGCAGTTACGGCGCGGCTCGGGACAATCAGCCCCAGCATTTT. Translating gives CASSYGAARDNQPQHF. This chain links TRBV6-6 with TRBJ1-5; D is unresolved. Deletions cut 2 bases from V and 3 bases from J, with 14 bases between. The germline V gene encodes CDR1 MNHNY and CDR2 SVGAGI (reference sequence). CDR3 length: 16 amino acids.

This sequence joins TRBV6-5 and TRBJ2-2; D not certain. V lost 4 bases, J lost 4 bases, and 7 bases lay in between. The V gene's germline CDR1 is MNHEY and CDR2 SVGAGI. The CDR3 loop spans 13 amino acids. CDR3 bases: TGTGCCAGCAGTTTGTATCCCACCGGGGAGCTGTTTTTT. Residues: CASSLYPTGELFF.

The V call is TRBV4-3, the J call TRBJ2-2; TRBD1 matches at 9 bases. Germline CDR1 LGHNA, CDR2 YSLEER. The junction had 8 bases not matched to a gene; V was cut back by 4 bases and J by 5 bases. CDR3 length equals 16 residues. The CDR3 loop reads CASSPGTGPGTGELFF. CDR3 in DNA: TGCGCCAGCAGCCCCGGGACAGGGCCGGGTACCGGGGAGCTGTTTTTT.

V usage is TRBV6-1 and J usage is TRBJ2-7, with D perhaps TRBD1 (6 bases). CDR3 size: 15 residues. The V gene lost 6 bases and the J gene lost 3 bases, with 18 bases spanning the gap. Looked up from germline, CDR1 is MNHNS and CDR2 is SASEGT. The CDR3 here is CASRTSPGTHYEQYF. CDR3 sequence (DNA): TGTGCCAGCAGAACTTCCCCCGGGACACACTACGAGCAGTACTTC.

This clone came up once. The V and J genes are TRBV29-1 and TRBJ2-3, with a weak D call TRBD2 (7 bases). V was clipped by 4 bases and J by 1 base, with 27 bases between them. The CDR3 has 19 amino acids. CDR1 and CDR2 from the germline V gene are SQVTM and ANQGSEA. CDR3 sequence (DNA): TGCAGCGTTGGATGCGGGGGCGGGAAAGAAATAGTCGGCACAGATACGCAGTATTTT. Its protein product is CSVGCGGGKEIVGTDTQYF.

The CDR3, as DNA: TGTTCCTGCTTATGCCCGGGAGGGGTCGGACGCACAGATACGCAGTATTTT. This encodes CSCLCPGGVGRTDTQYF. V gene TRBV6-4 combines with J gene TRBJ2-3, with 8 bases fitting TRBD2. Germline-derived CDR1 and CDR2 are MRHNA and SNTAGT. CDR3 size: 17 residues.

The chain is built from TRBV9 and TRBJ2-3, with D perhaps matching TRBD1 (6 bases). Per germline, CDR1 SGDLS and CDR2 YYNGEE. The V and J ends lost 3 bases and 9 bases respectively, with 14 bases between them. The CDR3 loop spans 13 amino acids. CDR3 sequence (DNA): TGTGCCAGCAGCGGGGGGCAAAAGTGGACGCAGTATTTT. This sequence encodes CASSGGQKWTQYF.

The CDR3 nucleotides are TGTGCCATCTGTAAGGCTAGCGGGAGAGGGGGCTCCTACAATGAGCAGTTCTTC. It is translated as CAICKASGRGGSYNEQFF. The V call is TRBV10-3, the J call TRBJ2-1, with 10 bases aligning to TRBD2. Germline CDR1 ENHRY, CDR2 SYGVKD. After removal of 8 bases from V and 0 bases from J, the junction contained 13 bases not matched to a gene. This CDR3 has 18 amino acids.

CDR3 sequence reads: CASSLGTNREEFF. CDR3 nucleotide sequence: TGTGCCAGCAGTTTAGGGACTAACAGAGAGGAGTTCTTC. The chain combines TRBV27 with TRBJ2-1; 7 bases are shared with TRBD2. V dropped 2 bases and J dropped 14; count of bases not matched to a gene: 9. Per the germline V gene, CDR1 is MNHEY and CDR2 is SMNVEV (reference sequence). The CDR3 sequence is 13 residues long.

This chain connects TRBV4-2 to TRBJ2-3; the match to TRBD2 covers 7 bases. Germline V gives CDR1 LGHNA, CDR2 YNFKEQ. J was trimmed by 5 bases and V by 3 bases; bases with no gene match: 17. CDR3 length: 18 residues. The CDR3 spells CASSHQDGTNQGLDTQYF. CDR3 bases: TGTGCCAGCAGCCACCAAGACGGGACTAACCAAGGGTTAGATACGCAGTATTTT.

The chain links TRBV28 to TRBJ2-3, with a possible D match to TRBD2 (5 bases). V was cut by 3 bases and J by 10 bases, with 11 bases left in between. There are 12 residues in the CDR3. Germline-derived CDR1 and CDR2 are MDHEN and SYDVKM. CDR3 DNA: TGTGCCAGCAGTTTTTGGGCGGGTTCGCAGTATTTT. Its translation is CASSFWAGSQYF.

DNA for the CDR3: TGCGCCAGCAGTAAGGTCGGGAATAATGAGCAGTTCTTC. Translation: CASSKVGNNEQFF. The chain employs TRBV5-1 and TRBJ2-1, with D possibly matching TRBD2 (5 bases). This CDR3 has 13 residues. The germline gives CDR1 SGHRS, CDR2 YFSETQ. V lost 5 bases and J 7 bases, leaving 13 bases between the germline ends.

The count of this clone is one. The chain combines TRBV7-3 with TRBJ2-3, with a possible D match to TRBD2 (6 bases). V was trimmed by 2 bases and J by 4 bases, leaving 10 bases between them. Germline-derived CDR1 and CDR2 are SGHTA and FQGTGA. The CDR3 runs 14 residues. CDR3 coding DNA: TGTGCCAGCAGCTTATTTGGGACTTCAGATACGCAGTATTTT. Amino acid sequence: CASSLFGTSDTQYF. Complete variable domain (other parts from reference TRBV7-3 and TRBJ2-3): GAGVSQTPSNKVTEKGKYVELRCDPISGHTALYWYRQSLGQGPEFLIYFQGTGAADDSGLPNDRFFAVRPEGSVSTLKIQRTERGDSAVYLCASSLFGTSDTQYFGPGTRLTVL.

This rearrangement joins TRBV5-1 to TRBJ1-4, with D unresolved. The V end was cut by 0 bases, the J end by 7 bases, with 7 bases between. The CDR3 covers 13 residues. In germline, CDR1 is SGHRS, CDR2 YFSETQ. CDR3 protein: CASSLVGSEKLFF. The CDR3 coding sequence is TGCGCCAGCAGCTTGGTCGGGAGTGAAAAACTGTTTTTT.

V usage is TRBV11-2 and J usage is TRBJ2-5; D is possibly TRBD2 (6 bases). Trimming left V 1 base short and J 4 bases short, with 7 bases between. Germline assignment: CDR1 SGHAT and CDR2 FQNNGV. This CDR3 is built from 13 residues. The CDR3 DNA follows: TGTGCCAGCAGCTTAGGGCGGGGAGAGACCCAGTACTTC. It encodes CASSLGRGETQYF.

The chain uses TRBV27 and TRBJ1-6; D uncertain. The CDR3 runs 14 residues. V dropped 2 bases and J dropped 8 bases, with 10 bases sitting between them. The germline V gene has CDR1 MNHEY and CDR2 SMNVEV (reference sequence). Here the CDR3 reads CASSLDPGDSPLHF. The CDR3 DNA follows: TGTGCCAGCAGTTTAGATCCCGGGGATTCACCCCTCCACTTT.

The gene calls are TRBV9 and TRBJ2-1, with D possibly being TRBD2 (5 bases). In germline, CDR1 is SGDLS, CDR2 YYNGEE. The V and J ends lost 6 bases and 7 bases respectively, with 14 bases between them. CDR3 length: 13 amino acids. The DNA of the CDR3 is TGTGCCAGCACCCCGGGAAACGGGAATGAGCAGTTCTTC. Its protein is CASTPGNGNEQFF.

The rearrangement joins TRBV7-2 to TRBJ2-7, with 8 bases fitting TRBD2. This CDR3 spans 16 amino acids. J lost 0 bases, V lost 5 bases, and 9 bases had no gene match. Germline V gene data show CDR1 as SGHTA and CDR2 as FQGNSA. CDR3 amino acids: CASSPGGGRRSYEQYF. CDR3 nucleotides: TGTGCCAGCAGCCCCGGGGGGGGACGCCGCTCCTACGAGCAGTACTTC.

The V gene is TRBV2, the J gene TRBJ2-1, with D possibly TRBD2 on 6 matching bases. The V end was cut by 2 bases, the J end by 3 bases, with 8 bases between. This CDR3 comprises 14 residues. CDR1 SNHLY and CDR2 FYNNEI come from the germline V gene. DNA for the CDR3: TGTGCCAGCAGTGAAATGGGGGGCTACAATGAGCAGTTCTTC. Protein: CASSEMGGYNEQFF.

The V call is TRBV11-2, the J call TRBJ1-1; a weak D match, TRBD1 (6 bases). CDR3 length equals 17 residues. Germline loops: CDR1 SGHAT, CDR2 FQNNGV. V shed 2 bases and J shed 11 bases, with 27 bases lying between them. This CDR3 reads CASSLRGRGTTNPPAFF. The CDR3 region has the DNA TGTGCCAGCAGCTTACGGGGGAGGGGGACGACCAACCCTCCGGCTTTCTTT.

The chain joins TRBV7-9 to TRBJ2-1, with 7 bases identical to TRBD2. V was clipped by 1 base and J by 0 bases; unmatched bases: 12. The CDR3 runs 19 residues. Germline CDR1 reads SEHNR; CDR2 reads FQNEAQ (reference sequence). In DNA, the CDR3 is TGTGCCAGCAGCTTAGGGTTTTTCTTACGCGGGAGCTCCTACAATGAGCAGTTCTTC. This translates into CASSLGFFLRGSSYNEQFF.

This rearrangement joins TRBV27 to TRBJ2-7; a possible D gene is TRBD1 (5 bases). Per the germline V gene, CDR1 is MNHEY and CDR2 is SMNVEV (reference sequence). The V and J ends lost 4 bases and 0 bases respectively, with 13 bases between them. CDR3 length equals 15 residues. DNA for the CDR3: TGTGCCAGCAGTTCGTGGACATACCTCTCCTACGAGCAGTACTTC. Encoded protein: CASSSWTYLSYEQYF.

The chain carries TRBV28 and TRBJ2-5; D might be TRBD2 (6 bases). V was trimmed by 7 bases and J by 13 bases, leaving 40 bases between them. Per germline, CDR1 MDHEN and CDR2 SYDVKM. The CDR3 is 19 residues long. CDR3 in amino acids: CASKCDPRIRTPRRALLYF. The DNA of the CDR3 is TGTGCCAGCAAATGCGACCCCCGGATACGGACCCCACGGAGGGCCCTACTGTACTTC.

The CDR3 loop reads CASSPPTGDPSYEQYF. DNA of the CDR3: TGTGCCAGCAGTCCTCCCACAGGGGACCCCTCCTACGAGCAGTACTTC. The J gene is TRBJ2-7, the V gene TRBV2, with 7 bases aligning to TRBD1. CDR3 length: 16 amino acids. Trimming at V came to 5 bases and at J to 0 bases, leaving 10 bases not matched to a gene. CDR1 is SNHLY, CDR2 FYNNEI, per germline.

The V and J genes are TRBV4-2 and TRBJ2-1; TRBD1 matches 9 bases. This CDR3 comprises 18 residues. Germline V gives CDR1 LGHNA, CDR2 YNFKEQ. V trimming: 3 bases; J trimming: 2 bases; junction bases outside the gene matches: 11. The CDR3 protein is CASSQQFDGTGTYNEQFF. The CDR3, as DNA: TGTGCCAGCAGCCAGCAATTCGACGGGACAGGGACCTACAATGAGCAGTTCTTC.